Presented here are 17 T cell receptor beta chains from one specimen sequenced in a study of cytomegalovirus exposure and HLA in healthy donors. The table came from immunoSEQ multiplex PCR; TCRdb's copy has only in-frame clones and leaves some out. The sample yields about 58,000 clones, roughly nine tenths seen once. Sequencing used PBMCs. The receptor source for this set is a man between 18 and 29 years old in good health and CMV-seronegative.

This clone is a singleton in its sample. The chain links TRBV13 to TRBJ2-1, with TRBD2 identical over 12 bases. V was clipped by 4 bases and J by 1 base; unmatched bases: 8. This CDR3 has 18 residues. Germline V gene data show CDR1 as PRHDT and CDR2 as FYEKMQ (reference sequence). The DNA for the CDR3 is TGTGCCAGCAGCTCCCAGACTAGCGGGAGAATTTCCTACAATGAGCAGTTCTTC. It is translated as CASSSQTSGRISYNEQFF.

This sequence joins TRBV10-1 and TRBJ2-1, with a weak D call TRBD2 (5 bases). Per germline, CDR1 WNHNN and CDR2 SYGVQD (reference sequence). V shed 7 bases and J shed 6 bases, with 22 bases lying between them. There are 16 residues in the CDR3. CDR3: CASTFGWEISSNEQFF. The CDR3 region has the DNA TGCGCCAGCACCTTTGGATGGGAGATATCTTCCAATGAGCAGTTCTTC.

This chain connects TRBV6-6 to TRBJ2-7, with 14 bases matching TRBD2. This CDR3 region has 15 residues. V shed 4 bases and J 5 bases; nucleotides not matched to a gene: 4. Germline CDR1 reads MNHNY; CDR2 reads SVGAGI (reference sequence). As DNA, the CDR3 is TGTGCCAGCAGTTGGGGACTAGCGGGAGTTGACGAGCAGTACTTC. Its protein product is CASSWGLAGVDEQYF.

This chain's CDR3 is CASSLGLAGFYEQYF. The DNA of the CDR3 is TGTGCCAGCAGCTTGGGACTAGCGGGATTTTACGAGCAGTACTTC. The chain combines TRBV5-5 with TRBJ2-7, with 11 nucleotides matching TRBD2. The CDR3 is 15 residues long. Looked up from germline, CDR1 is SGHKS and CDR2 is YYEKEE (reference sequence). The V gene end was trimmed by 0 bases and the J gene end by 4 bases; junction bases not matched to a gene: 3.

The CDR3 sequence is CASSTGLNYGYTF. CDR3 bases: TGTGCCAGCAGCACGGGGTTGAACTATGGCTACACCTTC. The V and J genes are TRBV6-5 and TRBJ1-2, with D unresolved. V lost 6 bases to trimming and J lost 2 bases, with 10 bases between them. CDR1 MNHEY and CDR2 SVGAGI come from the germline V gene. CDR3 length: 13 amino acids.

This chain links TRBV9 with TRBJ2-2; weak D call: TRBD2 (7 bases). This CDR3 comprises 14 residues. CDR1 SGDLS and CDR2 YYNGEE come from the germline V gene. Trimming cost V 0 bases and J 7 bases, with 10 bases left between them. The CDR3 DNA is TGTGCCAGCAGCGTAGAGGGGGGGGTCGGGGAGCTGTTTTTT. Translated: CASSVEGGVGELFF.

This clone appeared a few times. The chain uses TRBV2 and TRBJ2-7, with D possibly matching TRBD1 (7 bases). The ends were cut back, 7 bases at V and 0 bases at J, with 16 bases in the middle. The germline CDR1 and CDR2 sequences are SNHLY and FYNNEI. The CDR3 is made up of 15 amino acids. CDR3 DNA: TGTGCCAGCAAGGTGGAGGGGGCCGGCTCCTACGAGCAGTACTTC. Translating it yields CASKVEGAGSYEQYF.

The CDR3 region has the DNA TGTGCCAGCAGCTTAAGTTCAGCCAGGGGTCTTCTCTACGAGCAGTACTTC. Its protein product is CASSLSSARGLLYEQYF. The chain couples TRBV7-6 to TRBJ2-7; weak D call: TRBD1 (6 bases). CDR1 and CDR2 (germline): SGHVS, FNYEAQ. Trimming stripped 2 bases from V and 3 bases from J, with 20 bases between. The CDR3 has 17 amino acids. Full variable domain (rest looked up from reference TRBV7-6 and TRBJ2-7): GAGVSQSPRYKVTKRGQDVALRCDPISGHVSLYWYRQALGQGPEFLTYFNYEAQQDKSGLPNDRFSAERPEGSISTLTIQRTEQRDSAMYRCASSLSSARGLLYEQYFGPGTRLTVT.

The chain uses TRBV2 and TRBJ1-2; D gene ambiguous. From germline, CDR1 is SNHLY and CDR2 FYNNEI. This CDR3 has 14 amino acids. Trimming removed 2 bases at V and 4 bases at J, with 11 bases between. CDR3 in DNA: TGTGCCAGCAGTGAACAGGCCCAAAGCTATGGCTACACCTTC. It encodes CASSEQAQSYGYTF.

The chain couples TRBV7-9 to TRBJ2-1, with TRBD1 matching 8 bases. V lost 3 bases and J lost 8; bases outside the gene matches: 3. Per the germline V gene, CDR1 is SEHNR and CDR2 is FQNEAQ (reference sequence). This CDR3 is 13 amino acids long. CDR3 amino acids: CASSFQQGDEQFF. CDR3 sequence (DNA): TGTGCCAGCAGCTTTCAACAGGGGGATGAGCAGTTCTTC.

The chain is built from TRBV5-4 and TRBJ1-1, with 10 bases that match TRBD1. Germline assignment: CDR1 SGHNT and CDR2 YYREEE (reference sequence). J was trimmed by 0 bases and V by 4 bases; bases with no gene match: 6. This CDR3 comprises 16 residues. CDR3 sequence (DNA): TGTGCCAGCAGCGATGGACAGGGGGTCTTGAACACTGAAGCTTTCTTT. Translating it yields CASSDGQGVLNTEAFF.

V gene TRBV14 combines with J gene TRBJ2-5, with 7 bases matching TRBD2. There are 15 residues in the CDR3. Per germline, CDR1 SGHDN and CDR2 FVKESK. V dropped 0 bases and J dropped 5; count of bases not matched to a gene: 6. CDR3 amino acids: CASSQDPSGMETQYF. The CDR3 DNA follows: TGTGCCAGCAGCCAAGACCCTAGCGGAATGGAGACCCAGTACTTC.

The genes are TRBV9 and TRBJ2-3; TRBD2 matches 8 bases. The CDR3 runs 14 residues. The germline V gene has CDR1 SGDLS and CDR2 YYNGEE. V was pared by 4 bases and J by 5 bases, with 6 bases of the junction left unmatched. CDR3 residues: CASSRGGQRDTQYF. The CDR3 coding sequence is TGTGCCAGCAGCCGGGGGGGCCAACGAGATACGCAGTATTTT.

The rearrangement uses TRBV7-2 and TRBJ2-3; D might be TRBD1 (6 bases). V lost 5 bases, J lost 2 bases, and 11 bases lay in between. This CDR3 is 14 amino acids long. CDR1 SGHTA and CDR2 FQGNSA come from the germline V gene. The chain's CDR3 is CASSPGHHTDTQYF. CDR3 DNA: TGTGCCAGCAGCCCGGGACACCACACAGATACGCAGTATTTT.

The chain employs TRBV29-1 and TRBJ2-1; weak D call: TRBD2 (5 bases). Germline values: CDR1 SQVTM, CDR2 ANQGSEA. The V end lost 2 bases, the J end lost 7 bases, and 18 bases lay between the germline ends. This CDR3 is 15 amino acids long. The CDR3 DNA follows: TGCAGCGTTGAATCGACCGCCCGAACGGGGAATGAGCAGTTCTTC. Protein product: CSVESTARTGNEQFF.

This rearrangement joins TRBV5-4 to TRBJ2-5; D remains ambiguous. This CDR3 comprises 14 residues. The ends were cut back, 2 bases at V and 0 bases at J, with 8 bases in the middle. CDR1 is SGHNT, CDR2 YYREEE, per germline (reference sequence). The CDR3 region is CASSLLLYQETQYF. CDR3 coding DNA: TGTGCCAGCAGCTTATTATTGTACCAAGAGACCCAGTACTTC.

The chain is built from TRBV5-4 and TRBJ2-7; tentative D call: TRBD1 (5 bases). CDR1 and CDR2 (germline): SGHNT, YYREEE (reference sequence). The CDR3 consists of 13 residues. V lost 1 base and J lost 1, with 6 bases in between. The CDR3 sequence is CASSLTGSYEQYF. CDR3 DNA sequence: TGTGCCAGCAGCTTGACAGGATCCTACGAGCAGTACTTC.